The T cell receptor beta chain under discussion was sequenced for a study of blood T cell repertoires in COVID-19. Study-wide context: Some COVID-19 samples were acute and others convalescent; all came from the United States, Italy and Spain. The analysed material was cDNA or gDNA that came from T cells, B-cell-depleted T cells, or PBMCs.

This CDR3 spans 15 amino acids. Germline-derived CDR1 and CDR2 are SNHLY and FYNNEI. V lost 2 bases and J lost 1, with 9 bases in between. As originally analysed: Nucleated cell counts were estimated from reference gene primer amplification. This table comes from immunoSEQ multiplex PCR, and its TCRdb copy is limited to in-frame clones, with some not included. V and J calls plus clone size are reproduced from that table; the DNA served to infer D and trimming. Of 270,000 or so clones in the sample, roughly 80% were seen once. The chain joins TRBV2 to TRBJ2-1; D is uncertain. Sequences were obtained from peripheral blood. The receptor was derived from a woman aged 45-60 years who had recovered from COVID-19. In nucleotides, the CDR3 is TGTGCCAGCAGTGAAATCTCGCGGTCCTACAATGAGCAGTTCTTC. This codes for CASSEISRSYNEQFF.